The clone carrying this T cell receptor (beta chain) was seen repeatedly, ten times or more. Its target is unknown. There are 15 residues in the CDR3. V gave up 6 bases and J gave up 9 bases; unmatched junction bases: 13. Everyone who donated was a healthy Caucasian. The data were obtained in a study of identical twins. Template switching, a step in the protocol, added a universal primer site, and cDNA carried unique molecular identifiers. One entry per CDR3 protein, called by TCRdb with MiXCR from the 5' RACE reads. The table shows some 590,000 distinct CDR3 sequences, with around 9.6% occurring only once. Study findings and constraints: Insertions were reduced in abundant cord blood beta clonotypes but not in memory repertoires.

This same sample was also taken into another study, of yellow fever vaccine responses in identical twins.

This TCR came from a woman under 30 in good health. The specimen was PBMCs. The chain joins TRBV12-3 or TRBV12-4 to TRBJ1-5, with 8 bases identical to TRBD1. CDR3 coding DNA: TGTGCCAGCAGCCGCCGCGGACAGGGACGATCGCCCCAGCATTTT. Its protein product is CASSRRGQGRSPQHF.